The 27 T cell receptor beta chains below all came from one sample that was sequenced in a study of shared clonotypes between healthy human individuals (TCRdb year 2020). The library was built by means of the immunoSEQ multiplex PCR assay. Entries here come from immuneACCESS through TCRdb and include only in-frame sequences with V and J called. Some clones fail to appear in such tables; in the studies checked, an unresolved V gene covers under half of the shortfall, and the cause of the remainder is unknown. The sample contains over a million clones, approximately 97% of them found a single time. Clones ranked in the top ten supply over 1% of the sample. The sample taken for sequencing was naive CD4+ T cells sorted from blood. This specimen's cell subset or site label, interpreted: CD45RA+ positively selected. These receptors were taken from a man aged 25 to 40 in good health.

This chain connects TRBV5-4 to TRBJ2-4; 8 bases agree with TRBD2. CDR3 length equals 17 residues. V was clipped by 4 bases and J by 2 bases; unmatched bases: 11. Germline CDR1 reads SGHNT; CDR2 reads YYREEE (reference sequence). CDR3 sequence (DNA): TGTGCCAGCAGCGGCGGGACGGGAGGGAGTTCCAAAAACATTCAGTACTTC. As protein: CASSGGTGGSSKNIQYF.

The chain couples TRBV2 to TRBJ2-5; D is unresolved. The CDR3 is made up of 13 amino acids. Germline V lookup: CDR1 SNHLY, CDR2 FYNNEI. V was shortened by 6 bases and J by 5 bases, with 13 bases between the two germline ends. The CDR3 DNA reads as TGTGCCAGCAGAGACATGGGATCGGAGACCCAGTACTTC. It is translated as CASRDMGSETQYF.

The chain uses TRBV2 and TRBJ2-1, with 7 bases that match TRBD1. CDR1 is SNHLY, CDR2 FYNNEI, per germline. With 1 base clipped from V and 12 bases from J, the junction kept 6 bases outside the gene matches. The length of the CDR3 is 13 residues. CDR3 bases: TGTGCCAGCAGTGAAGATATGAGACAGGGGCAGTTCTTC. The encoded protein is CASSEDMRQGQFF. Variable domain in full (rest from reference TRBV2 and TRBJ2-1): EPEVTQTPSHQVTQMGQEVILRCVPISNHLYFYWYRQILGQKVEFLVSFYNNEISEKSEIFDDQFSVERPDGSNFTLKIRSTKLEDSAMYFCASSEDMRQGQFFGPGTRLTVL.

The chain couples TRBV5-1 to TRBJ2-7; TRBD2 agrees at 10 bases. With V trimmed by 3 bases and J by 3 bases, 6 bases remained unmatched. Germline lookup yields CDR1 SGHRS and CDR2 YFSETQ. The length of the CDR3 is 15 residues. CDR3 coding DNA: TGCGCCAGCAGCTCGACCGGGACTAGCGACTACGAGCAGTACTTC. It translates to CASSSTGTSDYEQYF.

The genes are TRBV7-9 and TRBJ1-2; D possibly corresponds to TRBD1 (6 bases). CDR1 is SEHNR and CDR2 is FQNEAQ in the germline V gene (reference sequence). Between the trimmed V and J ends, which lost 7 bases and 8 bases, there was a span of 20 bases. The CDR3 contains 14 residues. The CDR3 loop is CASTPRGGLSGYTF. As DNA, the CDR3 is TGTGCCAGCACCCCTAGGGGGGGGCTAAGCGGCTACACCTTC.

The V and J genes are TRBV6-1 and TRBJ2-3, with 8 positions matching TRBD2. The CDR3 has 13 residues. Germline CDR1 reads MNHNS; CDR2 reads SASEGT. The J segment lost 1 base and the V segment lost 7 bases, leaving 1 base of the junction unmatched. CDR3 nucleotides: TGTGCCAGCATGGGACTAGGCACAGATACGCAGTATTTT. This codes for CASMGLGTDTQYF.

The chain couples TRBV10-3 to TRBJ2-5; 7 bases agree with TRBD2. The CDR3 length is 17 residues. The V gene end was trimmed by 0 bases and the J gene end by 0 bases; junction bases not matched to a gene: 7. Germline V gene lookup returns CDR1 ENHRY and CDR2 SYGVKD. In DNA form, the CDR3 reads TGTGCCATCAGTGAGTCGAGGTTGCTAGCGGACCAAGAGACCCAGTACTTC. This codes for CAISESRLLADQETQYF.

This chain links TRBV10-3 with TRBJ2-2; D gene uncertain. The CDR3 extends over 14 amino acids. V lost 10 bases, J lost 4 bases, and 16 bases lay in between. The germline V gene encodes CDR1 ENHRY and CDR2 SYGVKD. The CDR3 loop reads CATRLLVGTGELFF. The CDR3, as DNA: TGTGCCACCCGCCTCTTAGTTGGCACCGGGGAGCTGTTTTTT.

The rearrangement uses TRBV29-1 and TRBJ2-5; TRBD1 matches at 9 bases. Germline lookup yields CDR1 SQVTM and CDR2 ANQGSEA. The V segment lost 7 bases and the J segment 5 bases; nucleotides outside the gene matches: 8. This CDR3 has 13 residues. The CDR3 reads CSGRQGVLETQYF. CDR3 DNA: TGCAGCGGTCGACAGGGGGTGTTGGAGACCCAGTACTTC.

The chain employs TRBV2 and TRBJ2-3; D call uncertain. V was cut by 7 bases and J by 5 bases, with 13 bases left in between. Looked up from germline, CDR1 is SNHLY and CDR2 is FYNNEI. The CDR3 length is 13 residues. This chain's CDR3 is CASNRHSGDTQYF. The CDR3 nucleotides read TGTGCCAGCAATCGGCACTCAGGAGATACGCAGTATTTT.

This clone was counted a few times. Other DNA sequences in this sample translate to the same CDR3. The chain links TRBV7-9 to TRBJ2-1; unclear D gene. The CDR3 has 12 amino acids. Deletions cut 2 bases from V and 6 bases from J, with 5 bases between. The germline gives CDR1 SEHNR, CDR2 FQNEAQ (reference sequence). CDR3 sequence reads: CASSLSGNEQFF. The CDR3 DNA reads TGTGCCAGCAGCTTAAGTGGCAATGAGCAGTTCTTC.

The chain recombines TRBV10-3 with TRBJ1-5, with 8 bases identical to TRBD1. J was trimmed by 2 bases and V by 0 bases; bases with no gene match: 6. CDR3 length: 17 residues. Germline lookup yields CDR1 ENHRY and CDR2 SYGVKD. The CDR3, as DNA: TGTGCCATCAGTGAGTCGCTGGGACAGGCGGGCAATCAGCCCCAGCATTTT. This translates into CAISESLGQAGNQPQHF.

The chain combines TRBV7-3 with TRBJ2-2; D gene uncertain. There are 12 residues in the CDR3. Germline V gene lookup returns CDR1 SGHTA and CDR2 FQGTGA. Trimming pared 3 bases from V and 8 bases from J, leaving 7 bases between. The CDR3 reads CASSFGLGELFF. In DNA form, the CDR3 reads TGTGCCAGCAGCTTTGGGTTAGGGGAGCTGTTTTTT.

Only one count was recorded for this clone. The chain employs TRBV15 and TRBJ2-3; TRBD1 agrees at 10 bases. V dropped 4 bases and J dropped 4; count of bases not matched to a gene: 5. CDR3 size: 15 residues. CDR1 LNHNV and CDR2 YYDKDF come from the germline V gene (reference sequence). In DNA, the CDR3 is TGTGCCACCAGCACCGACAGGGGGCGCTCAGATACGCAGTATTTT. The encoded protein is CATSTDRGRSDTQYF.

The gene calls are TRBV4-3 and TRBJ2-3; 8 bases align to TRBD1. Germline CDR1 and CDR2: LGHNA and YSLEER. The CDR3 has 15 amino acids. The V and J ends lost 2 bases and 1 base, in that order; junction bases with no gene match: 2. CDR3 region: CASSQRTGRTDTQYF. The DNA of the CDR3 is TGCGCCAGCAGCCAACGGACAGGGCGCACAGATACGCAGTATTTT.

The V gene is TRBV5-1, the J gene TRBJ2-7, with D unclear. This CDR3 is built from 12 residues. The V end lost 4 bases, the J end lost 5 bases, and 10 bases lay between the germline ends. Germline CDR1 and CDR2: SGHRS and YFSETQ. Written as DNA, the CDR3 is TGCGCCAGCAGCGGGGATCTCCACGAGCAGTACTTC. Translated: CASSGDLHEQYF.

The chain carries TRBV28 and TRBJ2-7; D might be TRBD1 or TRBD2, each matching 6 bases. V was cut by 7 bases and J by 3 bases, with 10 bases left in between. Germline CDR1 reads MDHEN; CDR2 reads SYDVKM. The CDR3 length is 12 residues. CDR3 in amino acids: CASTKGGYEQYF. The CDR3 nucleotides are TGTGCCAGCACAAAGGGGGGCTACGAGCAGTACTTC.

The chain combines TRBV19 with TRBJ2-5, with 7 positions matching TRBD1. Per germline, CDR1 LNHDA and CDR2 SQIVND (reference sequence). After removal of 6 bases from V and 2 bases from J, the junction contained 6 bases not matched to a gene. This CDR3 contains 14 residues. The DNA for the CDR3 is TGTGCCAGTAGCCCCACAGGGGATCAAGAGACCCAGTACTTC. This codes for CASSPTGDQETQYF.

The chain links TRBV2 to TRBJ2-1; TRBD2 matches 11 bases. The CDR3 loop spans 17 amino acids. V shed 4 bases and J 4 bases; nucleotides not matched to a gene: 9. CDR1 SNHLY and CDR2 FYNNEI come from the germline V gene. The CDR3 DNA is TGTGCCAGCAGTGCTCTCTTAGCGGGAGGGCCTTACAATGAGCAGTTCTTC. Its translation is CASSALLAGGPYNEQFF.

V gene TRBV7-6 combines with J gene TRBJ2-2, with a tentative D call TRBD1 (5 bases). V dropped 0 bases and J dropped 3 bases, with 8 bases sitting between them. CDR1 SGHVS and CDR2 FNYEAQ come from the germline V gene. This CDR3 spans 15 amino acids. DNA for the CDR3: TGTGCCAGCAGCTTAGCTCTGGGGCACACCGGGGAGCTGTTTTTT. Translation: CASSLALGHTGELFF.

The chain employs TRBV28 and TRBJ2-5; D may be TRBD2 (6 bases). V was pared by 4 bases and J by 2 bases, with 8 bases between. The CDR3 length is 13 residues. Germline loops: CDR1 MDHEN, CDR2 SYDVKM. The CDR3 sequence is CASSSDYQETQYF. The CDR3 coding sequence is TGTGCCAGCAGTTCGGACTATCAAGAGACCCAGTACTTC.

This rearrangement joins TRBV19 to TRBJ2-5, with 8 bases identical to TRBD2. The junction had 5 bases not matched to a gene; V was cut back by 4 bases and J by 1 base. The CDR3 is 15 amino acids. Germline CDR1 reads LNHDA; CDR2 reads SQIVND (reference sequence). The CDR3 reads CASSKPGLGQETQYF. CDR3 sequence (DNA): TGTGCCAGTAGTAAGCCGGGACTAGGCCAAGAGACCCAGTACTTC. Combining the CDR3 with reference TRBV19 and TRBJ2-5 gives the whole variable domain DGGITQSPKYLFRKEGQNVTLSCEQNLNHDAMYWYRQDPGQGLRLIYYSQIVNDFQKGDIAEGYSVSREKKESFPLTVTSAQKNPTAFYLCASSKPGLGQETQYFGPGTRLLVL.

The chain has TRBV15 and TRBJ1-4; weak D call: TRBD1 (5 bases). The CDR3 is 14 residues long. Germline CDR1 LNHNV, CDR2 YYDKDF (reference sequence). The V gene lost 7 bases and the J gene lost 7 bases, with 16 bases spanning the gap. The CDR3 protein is CATTGTEYFEKLFF. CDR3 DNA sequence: TGTGCCACCACGGGGACGGAGTACTTTGAAAAACTGTTTTTT.

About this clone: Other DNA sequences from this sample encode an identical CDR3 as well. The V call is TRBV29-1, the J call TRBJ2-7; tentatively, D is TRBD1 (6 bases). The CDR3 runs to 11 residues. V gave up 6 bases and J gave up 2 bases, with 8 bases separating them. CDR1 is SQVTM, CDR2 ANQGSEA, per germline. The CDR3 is CSVSGAYEQYF. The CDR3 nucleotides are TGCAGCGTCTCAGGGGCCTACGAGCAGTACTTC.

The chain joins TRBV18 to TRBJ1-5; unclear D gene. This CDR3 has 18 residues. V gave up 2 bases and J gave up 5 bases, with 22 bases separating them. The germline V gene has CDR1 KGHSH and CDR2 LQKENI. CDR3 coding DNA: TGTGCCAGCTCACCATTTGCTTCGGGAGGCGCAGACCATCAGCCCCAGCATTTT. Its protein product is CASSPFASGGADHQPQHF.

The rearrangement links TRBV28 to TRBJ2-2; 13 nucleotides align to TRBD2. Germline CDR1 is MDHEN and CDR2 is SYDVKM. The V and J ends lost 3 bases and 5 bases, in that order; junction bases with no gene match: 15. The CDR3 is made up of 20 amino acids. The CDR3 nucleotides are TGTGCCAGCAGTTTCCAGGGACTAGCGGGACCTTCCTTACCAACCGGGGAGCTGTTTTTT. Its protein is CASSFQGLAGPSLPTGELFF.

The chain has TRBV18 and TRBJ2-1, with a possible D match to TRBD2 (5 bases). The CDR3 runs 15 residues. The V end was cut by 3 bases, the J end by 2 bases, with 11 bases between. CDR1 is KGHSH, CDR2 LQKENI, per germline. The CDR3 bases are TGTGCCAGCTCACCTCCACCGAGGGCCTACAATGAGCAGTTCTTC. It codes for CASSPPPRAYNEQFF. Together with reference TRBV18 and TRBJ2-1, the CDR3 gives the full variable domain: NAGVMQNPRHLVRRRGQEARLRCSPMKGHSHVYWYRQLPEEGLKFMVYLQKENIIDESGMPKERFSAEFPKEGPSILRIQQVVRGDSAAYFCASSPPPRAYNEQFFGPGTRLTVL.